This T cell receptor beta chain was captured in a study of naive and memory T cell subsets. Study results and caveats: In CD4 and CD8 cells, diversity dropped from naive through EMRA. Especially in CD8 cells, naive repertoires contained a few larger clonotypes, possibly CD45RA-re-expressing memory cells. Over 95% of naive TCR sequences appeared only once after error correction, unlike memory subsets.

This clonotype came up a few times. Its matching antigen is unknown. The beta constant-region primer was an equimolar mix of two oligonucleotides covering TRBC1 and TRBC2. Nested alpha and beta constant-region primers with the SP2 primer drove four PCR rounds on ligated cDNA. TCRdb re-called the UMI-ligation and nested PCR reads with MiXCR, one entry per CDR3 protein. The table shows approximately 80,000 distinct CDR3 sequences, with approximately 9.2% occurring only once. Overnight CMV lysate stimulation of fresh PBMCs defined donor CMV status by CD4+ IFNgamma. Sequenced material: naive CD8+ T cells from blood. This clonotype was obtained from a human donor in good health.

The CDR3 DNA reads as TGTGCCAGCAGCTTAGCGGGGGTCACAGATACGCAGTATTTT. Translating gives CASSLAGVTDTQYF. The chain recombines TRBV7-8 with TRBJ2-3; D tentatively reads TRBD1 or TRBD2 (5 bases each). The CDR3 has 14 amino acids. The germline V and J ends were trimmed by 0 bases and 2 bases, with 6 bases remaining between them. Germline CDR1 reads SGHVS; CDR2 reads FQNEAQ.